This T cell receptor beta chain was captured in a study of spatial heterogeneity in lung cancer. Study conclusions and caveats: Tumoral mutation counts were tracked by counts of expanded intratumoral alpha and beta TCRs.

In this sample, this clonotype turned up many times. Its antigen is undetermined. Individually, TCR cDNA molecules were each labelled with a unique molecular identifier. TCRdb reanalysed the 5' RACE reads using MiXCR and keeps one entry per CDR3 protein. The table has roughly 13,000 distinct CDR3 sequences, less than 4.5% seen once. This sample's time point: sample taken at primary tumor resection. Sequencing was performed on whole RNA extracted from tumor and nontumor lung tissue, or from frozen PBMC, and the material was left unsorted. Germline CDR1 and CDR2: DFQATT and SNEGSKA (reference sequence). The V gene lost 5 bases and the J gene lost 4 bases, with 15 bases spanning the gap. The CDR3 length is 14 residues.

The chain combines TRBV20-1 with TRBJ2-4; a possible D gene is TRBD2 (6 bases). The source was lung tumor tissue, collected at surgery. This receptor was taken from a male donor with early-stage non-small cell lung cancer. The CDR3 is CSAERQGRKNIQYF. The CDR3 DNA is TGCAGTGCTGAGAGGCAAGGGAGGAAAAACATTCAGTACTTC.